This TCR beta chain was found in a study of identical twins. Study-wide points: Zero-insertion analyses could be partly confounded by invariant MAIT and iNKT cells. Out-of-frame alpha sequences that twins shared showed excess low generation probability. The abundant beta clonotypes from cord blood had fewer insertions, and memory repertoires had none of this.

Germline CDR1 is DFQATT and CDR2 is SNEGSKA (reference sequence). This CDR3 has 16 residues. The V end was cut by 0 bases, the J end by 5 bases, with 17 bases between. On this clonotype: Its antigen is not known.

With template switching, a universal primer site was added, and the cDNA carried unique molecular identifiers. Each CDR3 protein is one row after TCRdb ran MiXCR on the 5' RACE reads. The sample lists 700,000 or so distinct CDR3 sequences; more than 6.5% were seen once. The same sample was also used in a study of yellow fever vaccine responses in identical twins.

The V gene is TRBV20-1, the J gene TRBJ2-1; D might be TRBD2 (5 bases). The TCR sequence derives from a woman under 30 in good health. Sequencing input: PBMCs. DNA for the CDR3: TGCAGTGCTAGAGATACGAGAGGGCGATTCAACAATGAGCAGTTCTTC. This encodes CSARDTRGRFNNEQFF.